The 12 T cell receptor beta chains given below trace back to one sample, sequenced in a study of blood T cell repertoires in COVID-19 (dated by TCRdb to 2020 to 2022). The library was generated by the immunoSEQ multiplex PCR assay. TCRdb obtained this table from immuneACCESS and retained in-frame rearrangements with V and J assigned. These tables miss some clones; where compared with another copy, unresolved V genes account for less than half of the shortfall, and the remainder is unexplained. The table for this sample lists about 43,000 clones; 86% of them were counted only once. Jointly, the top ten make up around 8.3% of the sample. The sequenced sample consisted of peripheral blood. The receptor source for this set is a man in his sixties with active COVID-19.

The CDR3 reads CASSPESSGLQETQYF. The CDR3 region has the DNA TGTGCCAGCAGCCCCGAGAGTAGCGGTCTCCAAGAGACCCAGTACTTC. V and J are TRBV27 and TRBJ2-5; maybe TRBD2 (6 bases). This CDR3 has 16 amino acids. CDR1 and CDR2 from the germline V gene are MNHEY and SMNVEV (reference sequence). Trimming shortened V by 6 bases and J by 1 base, and 18 bases separated the two germline ends.

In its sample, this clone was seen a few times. The CDR3 protein is CASSQDVDRPLYGYTF. CDR3 DNA: TGTGCCAGCAGCCAAGATGTTGACAGGCCGCTCTATGGCTACACCTTC. The chain carries TRBV3-1 (or the pseudogene TRBV3-2) and TRBJ1-2; D is possibly TRBD1 (6 bases). CDR3 length: 16 amino acids. Germline V gene lookup returns CDR1 LGHDT and CDR2 YNNKEL (reference sequence). Between the trimmed V and J ends, which lost 0 bases and 4 bases, there was a span of 15 bases.

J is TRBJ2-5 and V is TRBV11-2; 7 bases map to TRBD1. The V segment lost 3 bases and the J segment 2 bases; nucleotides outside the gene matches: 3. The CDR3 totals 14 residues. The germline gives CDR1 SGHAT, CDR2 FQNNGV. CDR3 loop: CASSLGRGQETQYF. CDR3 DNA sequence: TGTGCCAGCAGCTTGGGCAGGGGGCAAGAGACCCAGTACTTC.

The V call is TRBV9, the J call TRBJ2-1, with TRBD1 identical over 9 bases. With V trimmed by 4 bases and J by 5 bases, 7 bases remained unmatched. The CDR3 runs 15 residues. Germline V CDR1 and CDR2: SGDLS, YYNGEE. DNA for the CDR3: TGTGCCAGCAGCACACAGGGGGCGTCCCACAATGAGCAGTTCTTC. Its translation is CASSTQGASHNEQFF. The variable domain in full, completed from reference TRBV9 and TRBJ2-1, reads DSGVTQTPKHLITATGQRVTLRCSPRSGDLSVYWYQQSLDQGLQFLIQYYNGEERAKGNILERFSAQQFPDLHSELNLSSLELGDSALYFCASSTQGASHNEQFFGPGTRLTVL.

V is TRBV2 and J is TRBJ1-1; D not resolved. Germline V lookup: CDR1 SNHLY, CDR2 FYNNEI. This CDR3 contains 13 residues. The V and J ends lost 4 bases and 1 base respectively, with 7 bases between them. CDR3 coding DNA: TGTGCCAGCAGTGTTGCAGGGAACACTGAAGCTTTCTTT. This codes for CASSVAGNTEAFF.

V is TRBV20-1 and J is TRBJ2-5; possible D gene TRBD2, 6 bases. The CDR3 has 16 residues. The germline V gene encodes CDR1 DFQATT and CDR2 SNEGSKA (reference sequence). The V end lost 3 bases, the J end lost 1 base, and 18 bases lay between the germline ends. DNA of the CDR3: TGCAGTGCTAGTAGGCAGACCCGGGGACTCCAAGAGACCCAGTACTTC. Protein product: CSASRQTRGLQETQYF.

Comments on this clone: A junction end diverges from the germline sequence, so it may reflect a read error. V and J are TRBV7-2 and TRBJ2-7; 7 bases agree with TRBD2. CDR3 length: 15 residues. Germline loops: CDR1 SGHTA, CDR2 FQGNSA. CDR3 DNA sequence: TGTGCCAGCAGCTTATGGACTAGTTCCTCCAACGAGCAGTACTTC. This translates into CASSLWTSSSNEQYF.

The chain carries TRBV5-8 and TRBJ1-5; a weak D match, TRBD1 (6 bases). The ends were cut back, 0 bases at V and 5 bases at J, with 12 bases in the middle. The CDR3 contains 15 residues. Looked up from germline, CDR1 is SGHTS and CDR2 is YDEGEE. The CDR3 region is CASSLDRGGDQPQHF. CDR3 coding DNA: TGTGCCAGCAGCTTGGATAGGGGGGGTGATCAGCCCCAGCATTTT.

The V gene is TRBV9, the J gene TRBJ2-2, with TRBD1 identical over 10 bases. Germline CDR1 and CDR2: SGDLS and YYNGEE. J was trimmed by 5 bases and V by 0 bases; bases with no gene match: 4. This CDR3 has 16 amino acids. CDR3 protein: CASSVVGTGATGELFF. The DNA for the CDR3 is TGTGCCAGCAGCGTAGTCGGGACAGGGGCAACCGGGGAGCTGTTTTTT.

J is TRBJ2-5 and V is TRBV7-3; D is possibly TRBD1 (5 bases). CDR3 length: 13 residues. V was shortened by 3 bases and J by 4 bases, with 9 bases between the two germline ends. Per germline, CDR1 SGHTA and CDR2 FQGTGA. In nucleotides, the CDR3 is TGTGCCAGCAGCTTTGGGGCAACAGAGACCCAGTACTTC. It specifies CASSFGATETQYF.

The CDR3 is CASSQDRASGSGSEQFF. CDR3 nucleotides: TGTGCCAGCAGCCAAGATCGGGCTAGCGGGAGTGGAAGTGAGCAGTTCTTC. The chain links TRBV3-1 (or the pseudogene TRBV3-2) to TRBJ2-1, with 10 bases aligning to TRBD2. CDR1 is LGHDT and CDR2 is YNNKEL in the germline V gene (reference sequence). V was clipped by 0 bases and J by 9 bases; unmatched bases: 11. The CDR3 consists of 17 residues.

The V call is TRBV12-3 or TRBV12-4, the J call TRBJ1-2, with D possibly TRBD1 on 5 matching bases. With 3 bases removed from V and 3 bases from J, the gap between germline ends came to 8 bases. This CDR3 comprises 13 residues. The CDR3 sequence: CASSLGGYYGYTF. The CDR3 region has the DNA TGTGCCAGCAGTTTGGGGGGATACTATGGCTACACCTTC.